The 21 T cell receptor beta chains below were found in one sample sequenced in a study of cytomegalovirus exposure and HLA in healthy donors. This PCR relied on a set of 60 Vbeta primers and 13 Jbeta primers. Assay: immunoSEQ multiplex PCR; the TCRdb copy retains only in-frame clones and omits some. The profile shows roughly 180,000 clones, roughly 9.5% of them singletons. The sample taken for sequencing was PBMCs. These receptors originate from a woman in her twenties or thirties in good health and CMV-seropositive.

The rearrangement uses TRBV21-1 and TRBJ1-2; the tabulated D call, TRBD1, remains unverified against the DNA. TRBV21-1 is annotated as a pseudogene. This CDR3 spans 18 amino acids. The CDR3 protein is CASSKEIGQGDYIYGYTF. CDR3 in DNA: TGTGCCAGCAGCAAAGAGATAGGACAGGGGGATTATATCTATGGCTACACCTTC.

J is TRBJ1-1 and V is TRBV5-4; tentative D call: TRBD1 (5 bases). In germline, CDR1 is SGHNT, CDR2 YYREEE (reference sequence). Trimming cost V 3 bases and J 6 bases, with 6 bases left between them. This CDR3 spans 11 amino acids. In nucleotides, the CDR3 is TGTGCCAGCAGCTGGGGGGCTGAAGCTTTCTTT. Translated, it gives CASSWGAEAFF.

The chain couples TRBV10-3 to TRBJ2-5, with TRBD2 matching 13 bases. The trim removed 2 bases at V and 4 bases at J, leaving 19 bases unmatched. CDR1 is ENHRY and CDR2 is SYGVKD in the germline V gene. This CDR3 spans 21 amino acids. The CDR3: CAISEGILAGGIKRAVETQYF. CDR3 bases: TGTGCCATCAGTGAGGGAATACTAGCGGGAGGGATTAAACGCGCCGTAGAGACCCAGTACTTC.

The J gene is TRBJ1-2, the V gene TRBV30, with 7 bases identical to TRBD1. The CDR3 has 12 amino acids. Trimming at V came to 2 bases and at J to 4 bases, leaving 1 base not matched to a gene. Germline lookup yields CDR1 GTSNPN and CDR2 SVGIG (reference sequence). CDR3 sequence (DNA): TGTGCCTGGAGTAGACAGGGCTATGGCTACACCTTC. As protein: CAWSRQGYGYTF.

This clone occurred a few times. Other DNA sequences of this sample code for an identical CDR3. V gene TRBV5-1 combines with J gene TRBJ2-1; 10 bases map to TRBD2. The germline gives CDR1 SGHRS, CDR2 YFSETQ. This CDR3 is 15 amino acids long. V lost 2 bases, J lost 4 bases, and 3 bases stayed unmatched. This CDR3 reads CASSLGLADYNEQFF. Written as DNA, the CDR3 is TGCGCCAGCAGCTTAGGACTAGCGGATTACAATGAGCAGTTCTTC.

The chain links TRBV5-1 to TRBJ1-1; TRBD1 is a possible D gene (6 bases). Germline CDR1 is SGHRS and CDR2 is YFSETQ. The germline V and J ends were trimmed by 3 bases and 6 bases, with 12 bases remaining between them. CDR3 length: 13 amino acids. CDR3 DNA: TGCGCCAGCAGCTGGGGGCTCAGACCTGAAGCTTTCTTT. Protein: CASSWGLRPEAFF.

The V and J genes are TRBV6-5 and TRBJ2-1, with TRBD2 matching 9 bases. V was pared by 2 bases and J by 9 bases, with 8 bases of the junction left unmatched. The CDR3 consists of 15 residues. The germline gives CDR1 MNHEY, CDR2 SVGAGI. The CDR3 sequence is CASSYIGTSFVEQFF. CDR3 bases: TGTGCCAGCAGTTACATAGGGACTAGCTTTGTTGAGCAGTTCTTC.

The chain is built from TRBV2 and TRBJ2-7, with 7 bases lining up with TRBD1. The CDR3 has 12 residues. Germline V gives CDR1 SNHLY, CDR2 FYNNEI. Trimming cost V 9 bases and J 2 bases; bases outside gene matches: 4. CDR3 nucleotides: TGTGCCAGAAGGGGACAGACCTACGAGCAGTACTTC. Translating it yields CARRGQTYEQYF. The full variable domain, with the rest looked up from reference TRBV2 and TRBJ2-7, is EPEVTQTPSHQVTQMGQEVILRCVPISNHLYFYWYRQILGQKVEFLVSFYNNEISEKSEIFDDQFSVERPDGSNFTLKIRSTKLEDSAMYFCARRGQTYEQYFGPGTRLTVT.

The gene calls are TRBV6-1 and TRBJ2-4; possibly TRBD1 for D (6 bases). The CDR3 has 12 amino acids. Germline-derived CDR1 and CDR2 are MNHNS and SASEGT. V was shortened by 4 bases and J by 14 bases, with 15 bases between the two germline ends. The CDR3 DNA follows: TGTGCCAGCAGTGGAGTCAGGGGCGATGAGTACTTC. Encoded protein: CASSGVRGDEYF.

This clone was observed a few times. The rearrangement links TRBV11-2 to TRBJ2-7; a possible D gene is TRBD2 (6 bases). Germline assignment: CDR1 SGHAT and CDR2 FQNNGV. The CDR3 has 17 residues. The V end was cut by 6 bases, the J end by 0 bases, with 21 bases between. Here the CDR3 DNA reads TGTGCCAGCAGGGGGGGAGTTGGGAGCGGCAGCTCCTACGAGCAGTACTTC. Amino acids: CASRGGVGSGSSYEQYF.

This clone was observed a handful of times. The chain recombines TRBV21-1 with TRBJ2-2; no check of the table's D call, TRBD2, against the DNA was made. TRBV21-1 is annotated as a pseudogene. CDR3 length: 17 amino acids. The CDR3 DNA follows: TGTGCCAGCAGCAAAGGGAAACTAGCGGGAGGACCCGGGGAGCTGTTTTTT. Amino acids: CASSKGKLAGGPGELFF.

The chain uses TRBV4-1 and TRBJ1-5; D remains ambiguous. CDR1 and CDR2 from the germline V gene are MGHRA and YSYEKL. V gave up 0 bases and J gave up 5 bases, with 11 bases separating them. The length of the CDR3 is 15 residues. For the CDR3, the DNA is TGCGCCAGCAGCCAAGATCAGGCAGGTTATCAGCCCCAGCATTTT. It translates to CASSQDQAGYQPQHF.

The table lists this clone with a few counts. The V gene is TRBV7-9, the J gene TRBJ1-1; 7 nucleotides match TRBD1. V lost 4 bases and J lost 5; bases outside the gene matches: 13. The CDR3 length is 16 residues. Per the germline V gene, CDR1 is SEHNR and CDR2 is FQNEAQ (reference sequence). In DNA, the CDR3 is TGTGCCAGCAGCTCACCCCGGGACAGAGCGAATACTGAAGCTTTCTTT. It specifies CASSSPRDRANTEAFF. The full variable domain, in which reference TRBV7-9 and TRBJ1-1 provide the parts outside the CDR3, is DTGVSQNPRHKITKRGQNVTFRCDPISEHNRLYWYRQTLGQGPEFLTYFQNEAQLEKSRLLSDRFSAERPKGSFSTLEIQRTEQGDSAMYLCASSSPRDRANTEAFFGQGTRLTVV.

As concerns this clone: At one of its ends the junction is not consistent with the germline gene, which may arise from a read error. The same CDR3 arises from other DNA sequences in this sample as well. The rearrangement links TRBV30 to TRBJ1-1, with unresolved D. The CDR3 loop spans 13 amino acids. CDR1 and CDR2 (germline): GTSNPN, SVGIG (reference sequence). CDR3 residues: CAWSVILGAEAFF. As DNA, the CDR3 is TGTGCCTGGAGTGTAATTCTGGGAGCTGAAGCTTTTTTT.

This chain links TRBV6-1 with TRBJ2-3; D perhaps matches TRBD1 (6 bases). V was trimmed by 6 bases and J by 0 bases, leaving 10 bases between them. The CDR3 runs to 14 residues. Germline assignment: CDR1 MNHNS and CDR2 SASEGT. The CDR3 DNA follows: TGTGCCAGCAGAAACGACAGGAGCACAGATACGCAGTATTTT. Amino acids: CASRNDRSTDTQYF.

The table lists this clone with a few counts. The gene calls are TRBV6-1 and TRBJ1-1, with D uncertain. The V end lost 8 bases, the J end lost 3 bases, and 13 bases lay between the germline ends. This CDR3 comprises 13 residues. Germline V gene sequence: CDR1 MNHNS, CDR2 SASEGT. The CDR3 protein is CASPEGGYTEAFF. Here the CDR3 DNA reads TGTGCCAGCCCTGAGGGTGGGTACACTGAAGCTTTCTTT.

The chain employs TRBV12-2 and TRBJ1-3. TRBV12-2 is a pseudogene. This CDR3 comprises 15 residues. The chain's CDR3 is CASRLEPLGGNTIYF. In nucleotides, the CDR3 is TGTGCAAGTCGCTTAGAACCGCTAGGAGGAAACACCATATATTTT.

The sample holds a few counts of this clone. In DNA, the CDR3 is TGCGCCAGCAGCCAAGAATGGGGAGGGAGCAATCAGCCCCAGCATTTT. It specifies CASSQEWGGSNQPQHF. The V gene is TRBV4-1, the J gene TRBJ1-5; D gene ambiguous. Between the trimmed V and J ends, which lost 0 bases and 1 base, there was a span of 10 bases. This CDR3 is 16 amino acids long. CDR1 MGHRA and CDR2 YSYEKL come from the germline V gene.

This clone was detected a few times. This sequence joins TRBV7-3 and TRBJ1-1; no reliable D call. With 1 base removed from V and 3 bases from J, the gap between germline ends came to 9 bases. The germline CDR1 and CDR2 sequences are SGHTA and FQGTGA. The CDR3 runs to 14 residues. Here the CDR3 reads CASSLNSADTEAFF. The CDR3 DNA is TGTGCCAGCAGCTTAAACAGTGCAGACACTGAAGCTTTCTTT.

The sample holds a few counts of this clone. The chain links TRBV6-1 to TRBJ1-4; D uncertain. This CDR3 comprises 15 residues. CDR1 and CDR2 (germline): MNHNS, SASEGT. V gave up 4 bases and J gave up 3 bases, with 12 bases separating them. The CDR3 here is CASSVWEGPNEKLFF. The CDR3 nucleotides read TGTGCCAGCAGTGTCTGGGAGGGTCCTAATGAAAAACTGTTTTTT.

The V and J genes are TRBV14 and TRBJ2-1, with unresolved D. Trimming removed 1 base from V and 9 bases from J, with 7 bases in between. The length of the CDR3 is 12 residues. Germline CDR1 and CDR2: SGHDN and FVKESK. The DNA of the CDR3 is TGTGCCAGCAGCCAAGTTCCGGTTGAGCAGTTCTTC. Translation gives CASSQVPVEQFF.